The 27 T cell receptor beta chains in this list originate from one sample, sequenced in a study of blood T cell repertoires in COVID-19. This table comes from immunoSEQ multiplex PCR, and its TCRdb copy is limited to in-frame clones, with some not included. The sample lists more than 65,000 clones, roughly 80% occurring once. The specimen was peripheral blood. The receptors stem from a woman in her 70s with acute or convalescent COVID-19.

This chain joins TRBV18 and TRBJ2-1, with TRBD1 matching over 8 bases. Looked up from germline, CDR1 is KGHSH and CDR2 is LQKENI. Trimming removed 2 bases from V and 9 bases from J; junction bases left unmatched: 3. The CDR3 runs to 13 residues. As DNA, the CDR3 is TGTGCCAGCTCACCAAAGACAGGGGTTGAGCAGTTCTTC. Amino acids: CASSPKTGVEQFF.

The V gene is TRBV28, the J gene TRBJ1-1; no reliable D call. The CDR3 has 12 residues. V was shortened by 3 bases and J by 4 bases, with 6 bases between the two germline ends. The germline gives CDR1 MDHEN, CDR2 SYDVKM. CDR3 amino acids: CASSFRGTEAFF. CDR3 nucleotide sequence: TGTGCCAGCAGTTTTCGAGGCACTGAAGCTTTCTTT.

The CDR3 is CASSLSRWGTENQPQHF. For the CDR3, the DNA is TGTGCCAGCAGTTTATCCAGGTGGGGGACAGAGAATCAGCCCCAGCATTTT. The chain has TRBV28 and TRBJ1-5; 7 nucleotides agree with TRBD1. After removal of 1 base from V and 4 bases from J, the junction contained 10 bases not matched to a gene. This CDR3 has 17 amino acids. Germline assignment: CDR1 MDHEN and CDR2 SYDVKM.

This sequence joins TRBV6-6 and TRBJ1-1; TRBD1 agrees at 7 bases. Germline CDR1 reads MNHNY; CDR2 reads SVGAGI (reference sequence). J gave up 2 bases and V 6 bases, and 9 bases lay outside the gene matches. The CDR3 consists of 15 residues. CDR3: CASSLPGQQNTEAFF. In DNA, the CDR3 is TGTGCCAGCAGCCTCCCGGGACAGCAAAACACTGAAGCTTTCTTT.

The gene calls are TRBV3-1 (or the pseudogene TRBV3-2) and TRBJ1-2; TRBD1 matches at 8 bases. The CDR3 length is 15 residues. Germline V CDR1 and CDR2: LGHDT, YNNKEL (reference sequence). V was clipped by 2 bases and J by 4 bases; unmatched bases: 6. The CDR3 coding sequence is TGTGCCAGCAGCCAAAGCCCGGGGACAGGCTATGGCTACACCTTC. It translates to CASSQSPGTGYGYTF.

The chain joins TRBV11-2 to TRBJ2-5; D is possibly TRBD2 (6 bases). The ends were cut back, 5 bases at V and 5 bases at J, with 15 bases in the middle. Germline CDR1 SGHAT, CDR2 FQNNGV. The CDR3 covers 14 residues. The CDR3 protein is CASSPRRVLETQYF. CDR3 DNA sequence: TGTGCCAGCAGCCCTAGGAGGGTATTGGAGACCCAGTACTTC.

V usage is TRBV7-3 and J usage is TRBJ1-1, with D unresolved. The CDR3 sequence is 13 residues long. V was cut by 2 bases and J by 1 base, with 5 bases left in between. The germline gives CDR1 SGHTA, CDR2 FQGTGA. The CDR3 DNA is TGTGCCAGCAGCTTACAGTCGAACACTGAAGCTTTCTTT. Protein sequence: CASSLQSNTEAFF.

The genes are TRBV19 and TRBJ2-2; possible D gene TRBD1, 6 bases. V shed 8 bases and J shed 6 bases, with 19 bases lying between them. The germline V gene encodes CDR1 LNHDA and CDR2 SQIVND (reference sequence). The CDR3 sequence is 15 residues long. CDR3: CASSKGRAGAGELFF. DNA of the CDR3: TGTGCCAGTTCCAAAGGGCGAGCAGGGGCCGGGGAGCTGTTTTTT.

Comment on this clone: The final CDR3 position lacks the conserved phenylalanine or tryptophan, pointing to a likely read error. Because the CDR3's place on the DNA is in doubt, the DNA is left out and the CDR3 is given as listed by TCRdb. The chain's CDR3 is CASSQSCVRHGL. This rearrangement joins TRBV23-1 to TRBJ1-1; the D segment call TRBD1 is taken from the table without a DNA check. TRBV23-1 is given ORF status, its function remaining uncertain. Both ends counted, the CDR3 spans 12 residues.

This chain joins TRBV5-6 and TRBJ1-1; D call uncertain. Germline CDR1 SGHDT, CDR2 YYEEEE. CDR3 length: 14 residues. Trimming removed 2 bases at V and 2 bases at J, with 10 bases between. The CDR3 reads CASSFPSGNTEAFF. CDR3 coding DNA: TGTGCCAGCAGCTTTCCTAGTGGCAACACTGAAGCTTTCTTT.

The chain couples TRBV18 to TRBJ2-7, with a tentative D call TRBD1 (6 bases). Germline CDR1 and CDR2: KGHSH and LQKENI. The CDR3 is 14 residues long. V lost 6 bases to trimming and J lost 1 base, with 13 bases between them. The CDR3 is CASSPDRRSYEQYF. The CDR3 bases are TGTGCCAGCTCCCCAGACAGGAGATCCTACGAGCAGTACTTC.

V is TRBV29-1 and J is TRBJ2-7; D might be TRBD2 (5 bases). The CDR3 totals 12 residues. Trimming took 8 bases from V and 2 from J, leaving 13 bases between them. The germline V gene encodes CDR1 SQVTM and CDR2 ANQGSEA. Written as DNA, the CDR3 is TGCAGCACCCGGACGGGGACCTACGAGCAGTACTTC. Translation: CSTRTGTYEQYF.

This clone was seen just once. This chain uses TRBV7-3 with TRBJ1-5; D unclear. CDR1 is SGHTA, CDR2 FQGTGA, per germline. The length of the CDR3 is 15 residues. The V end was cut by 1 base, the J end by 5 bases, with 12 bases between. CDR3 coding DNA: TGTGCCAGCAGCTTAATGGGAGGAGCCCATCAGCCCCAGCATTTT. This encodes CASSLMGGAHQPQHF.

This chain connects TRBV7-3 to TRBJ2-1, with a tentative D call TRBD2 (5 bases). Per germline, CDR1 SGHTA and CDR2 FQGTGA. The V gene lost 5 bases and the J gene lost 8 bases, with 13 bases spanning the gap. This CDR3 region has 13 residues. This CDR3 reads CASSERTSHEQFF. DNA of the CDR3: TGTGCCAGCAGCGAGAGGACTTCTCATGAGCAGTTCTTC.

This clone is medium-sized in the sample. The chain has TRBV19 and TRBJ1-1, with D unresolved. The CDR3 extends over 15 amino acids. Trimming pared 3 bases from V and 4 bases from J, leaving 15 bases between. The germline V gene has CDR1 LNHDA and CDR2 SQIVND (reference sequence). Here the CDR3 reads CASSIESLGITEAFF. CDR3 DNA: TGTGCCAGTAGTATTGAGTCCCTAGGCATCACTGAAGCTTTCTTT.

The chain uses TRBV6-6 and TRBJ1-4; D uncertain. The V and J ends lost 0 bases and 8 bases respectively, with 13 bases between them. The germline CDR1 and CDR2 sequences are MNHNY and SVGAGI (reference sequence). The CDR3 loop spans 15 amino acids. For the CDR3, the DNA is TGTGCCAGCAGTTACTCAGGAGGGTTGGGGGAAAAACTGTTTTTT. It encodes CASSYSGGLGEKLFF.

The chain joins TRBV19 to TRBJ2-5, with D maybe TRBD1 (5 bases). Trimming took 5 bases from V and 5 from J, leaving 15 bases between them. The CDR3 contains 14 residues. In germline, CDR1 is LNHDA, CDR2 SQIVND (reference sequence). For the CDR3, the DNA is TGTGCCAGTAGTTGGGCAGGGCTGGGGGAGACCCAGTACTTC. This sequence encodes CASSWAGLGETQYF.

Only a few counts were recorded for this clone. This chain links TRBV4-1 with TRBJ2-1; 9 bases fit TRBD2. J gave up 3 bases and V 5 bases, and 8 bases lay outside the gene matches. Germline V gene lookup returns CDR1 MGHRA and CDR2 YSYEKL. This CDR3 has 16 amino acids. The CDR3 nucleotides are TGCGCCAGCAGCAAAGGACTAGCGACAAACTACAATGAGCAGTTCTTC. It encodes CASSKGLATNYNEQFF.

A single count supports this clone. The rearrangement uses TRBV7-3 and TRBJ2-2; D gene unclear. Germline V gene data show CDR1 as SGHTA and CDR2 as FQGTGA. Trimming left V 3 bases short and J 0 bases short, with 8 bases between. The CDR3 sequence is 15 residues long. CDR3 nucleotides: TGTGCCAGCAGCTTTGCGTCCGCGAACACCGGGGAGCTGTTTTTT. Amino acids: CASSFASANTGELFF.

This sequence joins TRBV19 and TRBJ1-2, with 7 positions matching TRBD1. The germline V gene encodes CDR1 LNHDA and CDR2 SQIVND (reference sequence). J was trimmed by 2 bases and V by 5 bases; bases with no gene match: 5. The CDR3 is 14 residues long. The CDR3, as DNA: TGTGCCAGTAGTTGGGGGACAGACAACTATGGCTACACCTTC. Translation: CASSWGTDNYGYTF.

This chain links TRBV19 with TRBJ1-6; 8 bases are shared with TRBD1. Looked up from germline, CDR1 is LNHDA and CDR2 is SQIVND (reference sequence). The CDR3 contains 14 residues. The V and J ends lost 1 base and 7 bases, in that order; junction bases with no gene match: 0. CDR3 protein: CASSIGQGNSPLHF. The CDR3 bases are TGTGCCAGTAGTATAGGACAGGGGAATTCACCCCTCCACTTT.

The CDR3 region has the DNA TGTGCCAGTAGTATAACGGCAAGCGAACGTCAGCCCCAGCATTTT. It encodes CASSITASERQPQHF. This rearrangement joins TRBV19 to TRBJ1-5; D is unresolved. This CDR3 is 15 amino acids long. Trimming stripped 2 bases from V and 6 bases from J, with 14 bases between. CDR1 is LNHDA and CDR2 is SQIVND in the germline V gene (reference sequence).

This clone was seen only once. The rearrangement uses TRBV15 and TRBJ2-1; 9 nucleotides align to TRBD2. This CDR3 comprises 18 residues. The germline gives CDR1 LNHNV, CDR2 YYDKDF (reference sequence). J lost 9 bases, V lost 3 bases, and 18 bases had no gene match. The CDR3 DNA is TGTGCCACCAGCAGGGCCCTACTTCTAGCGGGACGGGTAGTTGAGCAGTTCTTC. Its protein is CATSRALLLAGRVVEQFF.

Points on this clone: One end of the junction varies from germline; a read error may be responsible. For the CDR3, the DNA is TGCAGTGCTGGGGACAGGGGTGGCTTC. It specifies CSAGDRGGF. This sequence joins TRBV20-1 and TRBJ1-2; 10 bases fit TRBD1. The germline V gene has CDR1 DFQATT and CDR2 SNEGSKA (reference sequence). The CDR3 loop spans 9 amino acids.

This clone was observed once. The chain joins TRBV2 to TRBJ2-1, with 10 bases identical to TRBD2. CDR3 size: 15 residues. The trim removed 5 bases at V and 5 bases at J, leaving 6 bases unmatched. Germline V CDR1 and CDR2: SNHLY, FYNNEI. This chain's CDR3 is CASSRTSGENNEQFF. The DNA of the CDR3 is TGTGCCAGCAGTAGGACTAGCGGAGAGAACAATGAGCAGTTCTTC.

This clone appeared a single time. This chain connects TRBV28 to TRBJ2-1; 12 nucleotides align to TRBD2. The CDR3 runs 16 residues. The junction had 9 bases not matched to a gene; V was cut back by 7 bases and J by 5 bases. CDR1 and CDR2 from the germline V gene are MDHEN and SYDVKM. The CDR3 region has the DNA TGTGCCAGCATTATGACTAGCGGGAGACGTGACAATGAGCAGTTCTTC. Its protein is CASIMTSGRRDNEQFF.

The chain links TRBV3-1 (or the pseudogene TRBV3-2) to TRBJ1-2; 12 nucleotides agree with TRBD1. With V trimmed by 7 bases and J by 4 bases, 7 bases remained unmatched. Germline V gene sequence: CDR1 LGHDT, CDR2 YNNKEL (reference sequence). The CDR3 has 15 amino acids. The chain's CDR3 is CASTPGTGGTYGYTF. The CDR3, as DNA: TGTGCCAGCACTCCCGGGACAGGGGGCACCTATGGCTACACCTTC.